This T cell receptor (beta chain) appears in the sequencing data of a study of CD8 T cells in ankylosing spondylitis. Study conclusions and caveats: Within ankylosing spondylitis blood, a TCR beta motif made up of several highly homologous variants appeared to be characteristic. Clones linked to the disease showed a CD8+ phenotype. They occurred at relatively low frequencies in peripheral blood.

CDR3 size: 15 residues. V lost 1 base, J lost 2 bases, and 8 bases lay in between. Germline-derived CDR1 and CDR2 are KGHDR and SFDVKD. TCRdb recomputed calls from the 5' RACE reads with MiXCR, one row per CDR3 protein. The table lists about 540,000 distinct CDR3 sequences, more than 9.5% of them singletons, with approximately 7% in the top ten. There are a few counts of this clonotype. What it binds is not known. Specimen: blood, either unsorted or a sorted T cell fraction (not recorded which). This TCR was sampled from a male donor with ankylosing spondylitis. This chain uses TRBV24-1 with TRBJ2-1, with D possibly TRBD1 on 6 matching bases. CDR3 DNA sequence: TGTGCCACCAGTGATTTTGGGGGCGCCTACAATGAGCAGTTCTTC. Its protein product is CATSDFGGAYNEQFF.